Listed here is a single TCR beta chain. Its specificity is unknown. An even split of each subset's genomic DNA across several immunoSEQ plates was performed. The table came from immunoSEQ multiplex PCR; TCRdb's copy has only in-frame clones and leaves some out. The sample records 700,000 to 950,000 clones, 96% being singletons. The data were taken from a study of shared clonotypes between healthy human individuals. Whole-study results and caveats: The diversity represented, both genetic and in exposure history, was limited by few donors. Inspection by rarefaction showed sorted-subset sequencing to be incomplete despite large depth. The study found roughly 5% of naive CD4 clonotypes shared across a handful of donors.

It was CD45RO-negative cells, positively selected for CCR7, that made up naive CD8 cells, with terminally differentiated effector memory CD45RA+ cells excluded. With 3 bases clipped from V and 3 bases from J, the junction kept 8 bases outside the gene matches. The CDR3 sequence is 15 residues long. Germline CDR1 reads SQVTM; CDR2 reads ANQGSEA. The TCR originated in a man aged 25-45 years in good health. The rearrangement links TRBV29-1 to TRBJ2-1; 7 bases are shared with TRBD1. The sequenced sample was naive CD8+ T cells sorted from blood. CDR3 sequence: CSVDGVGTDYNEQFF. For the CDR3, the DNA is TGCAGCGTTGACGGGGTGGGGACAGACTACAATGAGCAGTTCTTC.